A single sample is the source of the 24 T cell receptor beta chains below, sequenced in a study of cytomegalovirus exposure and HLA in healthy donors. Sequencing was performed with immunoSEQ multiplex PCR; in TCRdb, only in-frame clones are kept and a portion is missing. The sample carries about 74,000 clones, 85% to 95% recorded once. The sequencing input was PBMCs. All receptors come from a man aged 18 to 29 in good health and CMV-seropositive.

This clone has a single count. J is TRBJ2-7 and V is TRBV14; 7 bases are shared with TRBD2. Germline trimming cut 5 bases from V and 4 bases from J; bases unmatched to any gene: 5. The CDR3 contains 13 residues. CDR1 SGHDN and CDR2 FVKESK come from the germline V gene. CDR3 amino acids: CASSEGRAYEQYF. The DNA of the CDR3 is TGTGCCAGCAGCGAAGGGAGGGCTTACGAGCAGTACTTC.

The rearrangement links TRBV11-1 to TRBJ1-2; TRBD1 might be the D (5 bases). There are 13 residues in the CDR3. Germline V gives CDR1 SGHAT, CDR2 FQDESV (reference sequence). V gave up 5 bases and J gave up 5 bases, with 12 bases separating them. The CDR3 loop is CASSPTEKYGYTF. The DNA of the CDR3 is TGTGCCAGCAGCCCGACAGAGAAGTATGGCTACACCTTC.

The chain combines TRBV13 with TRBJ2-7; 9 bases fit TRBD2. The V and J ends lost 1 base and 2 bases, in that order; junction bases with no gene match: 3. This CDR3 has 15 amino acids. CDR1 is PRHDT and CDR2 is FYEKMQ in the germline V gene (reference sequence). In nucleotides, the CDR3 is TGTGCCAGCAGCTTAGCGACTAGCGGTCCCTACGAGCAGTACTTC. This gives the protein CASSLATSGPYEQYF. Variable domain in full (rest from reference TRBV13 and TRBJ2-7): AAGVIQSPRHLIKEKRETATLKCYPIPRHDTVYWYQQGPGQDPQFLISFYEKMQSDKGSIPDRFSAQQFSDYHSELNMSSLELGDSALYFCASSLATSGPYEQYFGPGTRLTVT.

This chain uses TRBV28 with TRBJ1-3; D is uncertain. The germline V and J ends were trimmed by 5 bases and 0 bases, with 11 bases remaining between them. This CDR3 spans 15 amino acids. Germline V gene lookup returns CDR1 MDHEN and CDR2 SYDVKM. Here the CDR3 DNA reads TGTGCCAGCAGTCCCCCCGACATCTCTGGAAACACCATATATTTT. It is translated as CASSPPDISGNTIYF.

V usage is TRBV7-6 and J usage is TRBJ2-3; 13 positions agree with TRBD2. CDR3 length equals 14 residues. Germline-derived CDR1 and CDR2 are SGHVS and FNYEAQ. Trimming cost V 3 bases and J 8 bases; bases outside gene matches: 2. CDR3 bases: TGTGCCAGCAGCTTGGGACTAGCGGGATCTACGCAGTATTTT. Translating gives CASSLGLAGSTQYF.

This rearrangement joins TRBV5-8 to TRBJ2-7; TRBD1 might be the D (6 bases). The length of the CDR3 is 14 residues. Per germline, CDR1 SGHTS and CDR2 YDEGEE. V shed 4 bases and J shed 7 bases, with 18 bases lying between them. CDR3 sequence: CASSQGMGSREQYF. For the CDR3, the DNA is TGTGCCAGCAGCCAGGGGATGGGTTCGAGGGAGCAGTACTTC.

The chain is built from TRBV19 and TRBJ2-2, with 10 bases lining up with TRBD2. The CDR3 totals 17 residues. V shed 3 bases and J 2 bases; nucleotides not matched to a gene: 6. The germline V gene encodes CDR1 LNHDA and CDR2 SQIVND (reference sequence). The CDR3 sequence is CASSIIRTSGNTGELFF. Written as DNA, the CDR3 is TGTGCCAGTAGTATCATAAGGACTAGCGGAAACACCGGGGAGCTGTTTTTT. Filled out from reference TRBV19 and TRBJ2-2, the complete variable domain reads DGGITQSPKYLFRKEGQNVTLSCEQNLNHDAMYWYRQDPGQGLRLIYYSQIVNDFQKGDIAEGYSVSREKKESFPLTVTSAQKNPTAFYLCASSIIRTSGNTGELFFGEGSRLTVL.

The genes are TRBV28 and TRBJ2-5; 12 positions agree with TRBD2. This CDR3 contains 19 residues. CDR1 and CDR2 from the germline V gene are MDHEN and SYDVKM. V trimming: 6 bases; J trimming: 5 bases; junction bases outside the gene matches: 19. CDR3 sequence reads: CASSYSGRTSGTKWETQYF. The CDR3 DNA reads TGTGCCAGCAGCTACTCTGGTAGGACTAGCGGGACCAAGTGGGAGACCCAGTACTTC. The complete variable domain, with remaining parts taken from reference TRBV28 and TRBJ2-5, reads DVKVTQSSRYLVKRTGEKVFLECVQDMDHENMFWYRQDPGLGLRLIYFSYDVKMKEKGDIPEGYSVSREKKERFSLILESASTNQTSMYLCASSYSGRTSGTKWETQYFGPGTRLLVL.

V gene TRBV11-3 combines with J gene TRBJ2-7; no firm D call. CDR1 is SGHNT and CDR2 is YENEEA in the germline V gene. This CDR3 is built from 13 residues. Trimming took 1 base from V and 3 from J, leaving 7 bases between them. Written as DNA, the CDR3 is TGTGCCAGCAGCTTAGGGCTCCTCTACGAGCAGTACTTC. As protein: CASSLGLLYEQYF. Variable domain in full (rest from reference TRBV11-3 and TRBJ2-7): EAGVVQSPRYKIIEKKQPVAFWCNPISGHNTLYWYLQNLGQGPELLIRYENEEAVDDSQLPKDRFSAERLKGVDSTLKIQPAELGDSAVYLCASSLGLLYEQYFGPGTRLTVT.

The J gene is TRBJ2-7, the V gene TRBV28, with 10 bases that match TRBD1. The CDR3 has 17 residues. After removal of 5 bases from V and 4 bases from J, the junction contained 14 bases not matched to a gene. The V gene's germline CDR1 is MDHEN and CDR2 SYDVKM. CDR3 DNA: TGTGCCAGCAGTCGACCCCCGGGACAGGGGACCCGGTACGAGCAGTACTTC. This codes for CASSRPPGQGTRYEQYF.

The chain uses TRBV5-4 and TRBJ2-5; D uncertain. Germline V CDR1 and CDR2: SGHNT, YYREEE (reference sequence). Trimming cost V 2 bases and J 5 bases, with 10 bases left between them. The length of the CDR3 is 13 residues. In nucleotides, the CDR3 is TGTGCCAGCAGCTTCCAACGGGTTGAGACCCAGTACTTC. This encodes CASSFQRVETQYF.

The chain combines TRBV7-8 with TRBJ1-1, with D uncertain. The V gene lost 5 bases and the J gene lost 5 bases, with 12 bases spanning the gap. The V gene's germline CDR1 is SGHVS and CDR2 FQNEAQ. This CDR3 region has 13 residues. The DNA of the CDR3 is TGTGCCAGCAGCCCGCACGCGAATACTGAAGCTTTCTTT. It specifies CASSPHANTEAFF.

This clone was picked up one time. This chain uses TRBV9 with TRBJ2-3; a weak D match, TRBD2 (7 bases). The germline V and J ends were trimmed by 0 bases and 5 bases, with 13 bases remaining between them. This CDR3 region has 15 residues. Germline V gives CDR1 SGDLS, CDR2 YYNGEE. CDR3 in DNA: TGTGCCAGCAGCGTAGTACCAGGGGAGGGAGATACGCAGTATTTT. This translates into CASSVVPGEGDTQYF.

The chain employs TRBV4-1 and TRBJ2-1; TRBD2 is a possible D gene (5 bases). The CDR3 runs 15 residues. The germline CDR1 and CDR2 sequences are MGHRA and YSYEKL. The V gene lost 4 bases and the J gene lost 0 bases, with 10 bases spanning the gap. The CDR3 is CASSLTADSYNEQFF. For the CDR3, the DNA is TGCGCCAGCAGCCTTACAGCGGACTCCTACAATGAGCAGTTCTTC.

This clone was counted a single time. This sequence joins TRBV29-1 and TRBJ1-1, with unresolved D. Germline V CDR1 and CDR2: SQVTM, ANQGSEA. V lost 4 bases and J lost 3, with 12 bases in between. The CDR3 runs to 13 residues. CDR3 residues: CSVVAKADTEAFF. The DNA of the CDR3 is TGCAGCGTTGTGGCTAAGGCGGACACTGAAGCTTTCTTT.

This sequence joins TRBV10-3 and TRBJ2-1; 9 nucleotides align to TRBD2. V shed 3 bases and J 4 bases; nucleotides not matched to a gene: 7. CDR1 and CDR2 (germline): ENHRY, SYGVKD. The CDR3 is made up of 16 amino acids. The CDR3 DNA reads TGTGCCATCAGTGAATGGGGTACTAGCGGGTACAATGAGCAGTTCTTC. This gives the protein CAISEWGTSGYNEQFF.

This chain connects TRBV19 to TRBJ2-3, with 9 bases lining up with TRBD1. The CDR3 contains 14 residues. Germline loops: CDR1 LNHDA, CDR2 SQIVND (reference sequence). The V segment lost 6 bases and the J segment 1 base; nucleotides outside the gene matches: 2. The CDR3 loop reads CASRNRGRTDTQYF. In DNA, the CDR3 is TGTGCCAGTAGAAACAGGGGGCGCACAGATACGCAGTATTTT.

This clone was observed once. Other DNA sequences in this sample translate to the same CDR3. This chain uses TRBV5-1 with TRBJ2-2; 10 positions match TRBD2. Germline V gene sequence: CDR1 SGHRS, CDR2 YFSETQ. The ends lost 0 bases at V and 1 base at J; junction bases unmatched: 0. The CDR3 totals 16 residues. The CDR3: CASSLGLAGNTGELFF. The CDR3 nucleotides are TGCGCCAGCAGCTTGGGACTAGCGGGGAACACCGGGGAGCTGTTTTTT. Complete variable domain (other parts from reference TRBV5-1 and TRBJ2-2): KAGVTQTPRYLIKTRGQQVTLSCSPISGHRSVSWYQQTPGQGLQFLFEYFSETQRNKGNFPGRFSGRQFSNSRSEMNVSTLELGDSALYLCASSLGLAGNTGELFFGEGSRLTVL.

This clone was recorded once. V is TRBV11-3 and J is TRBJ2-7, with D tentatively TRBD2 (5 bases). This CDR3 is 13 amino acids long. Germline CDR1 is SGHNT and CDR2 is YENEEA. Trimming removed 0 bases from V and 4 bases from J, with 7 bases in between. CDR3 nucleotide sequence: TGTGCCAGCAGCTTAGAATGGGAGTACGAGCAGTACTTC. Its protein product is CASSLEWEYEQYF. The full variable domain, completed using reference TRBV11-3 and TRBJ2-7, is EAGVVQSPRYKIIEKKQPVAFWCNPISGHNTLYWYLQNLGQGPELLIRYENEEAVDDSQLPKDRFSAERLKGVDSTLKIQPAELGDSAVYLCASSLEWEYEQYFGPGTRLTVT.

This chain joins TRBV7-2 and TRBJ1-1; D call uncertain. In germline, CDR1 is SGHTA, CDR2 FQGNSA. The CDR3 runs 14 residues. The ends were cut back, 2 bases at V and 3 bases at J, with 10 bases in the middle. The CDR3 region is CASSLSPRYTEAFF. In nucleotides, the CDR3 is TGTGCCAGCAGCTTATCCCCTCGGTACACTGAAGCTTTCTTT. Full variable domain (remainder filled in from reference TRBV7-2 and TRBJ1-1): GAGVSQSPSNKVTEKGKDVELRCDPISGHTALYWYRQSLGQGLEFLIYFQGNSAPDKSGLPSDRFSAERTGGSVSTLTIQRTQQEDSAVYLCASSLSPRYTEAFFGQGTRLTVV.

This clone was detected a few times. The CDR3 region has the DNA TGTGCCACCATATCGGGGGGCGAATACGAGCAGTACTTC. Protein sequence: CATISGGEYEQYF. This chain links TRBV7-6 with TRBJ2-7; D perhaps matches TRBD2 (7 bases). Between the trimmed V and J ends, which lost 10 bases and 4 bases, there was a span of 17 bases. From germline, CDR1 is SGHVS and CDR2 FNYEAQ. The CDR3 loop spans 13 amino acids.

The J gene is TRBJ2-1, the V gene TRBV6-1; D is undetermined. This CDR3 is built from 11 residues. The germline V gene encodes CDR1 MNHNS and CDR2 SASEGT. V was clipped by 8 bases and J by 5 bases, with 7 bases between them. The CDR3 loop is CASRDNNEQFF. CDR3 in DNA: TGTGCCAGCCGAGATAACAATGAGCAGTTCTTC.

The CDR3 loop is CASTIAGGRGGNEQFF. The CDR3 DNA follows: TGTGCCAGTACCATCGCCGGCGGGAGGGGGGGAAATGAGCAGTTCTTC. The chain joins TRBV19 to TRBJ2-1; TRBD2 aligns across 9 bases. The junction had 14 bases not matched to a gene; V was cut back by 7 bases and J by 7 bases. The CDR3 extends over 16 amino acids. Germline loops: CDR1 LNHDA, CDR2 SQIVND (reference sequence).

By share, this clone counts as medium-sized. The rearrangement joins TRBV29-1 to TRBJ2-2, with D unclear. The CDR3 has 13 residues. Germline CDR1 SQVTM, CDR2 ANQGSEA. V lost 6 bases, J lost 4 bases, and 12 bases lay in between. The CDR3 nucleotides are TGCAGCGTGGCGTTGGGCAGCACCGGGGAGCTGTTTTTT. It translates to CSVALGSTGELFF.